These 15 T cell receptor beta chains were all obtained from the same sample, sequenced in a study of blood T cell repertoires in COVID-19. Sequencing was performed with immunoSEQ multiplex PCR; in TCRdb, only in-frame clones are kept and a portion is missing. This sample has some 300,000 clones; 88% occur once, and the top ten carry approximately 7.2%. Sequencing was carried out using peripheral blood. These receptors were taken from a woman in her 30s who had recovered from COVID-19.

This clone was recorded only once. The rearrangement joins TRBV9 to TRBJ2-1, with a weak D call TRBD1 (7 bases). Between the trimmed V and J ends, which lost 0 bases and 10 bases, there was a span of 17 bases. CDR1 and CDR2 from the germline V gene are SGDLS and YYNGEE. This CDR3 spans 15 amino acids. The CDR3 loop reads CASSVEGAKGGEQFF. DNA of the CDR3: TGTGCCAGCAGCGTAGAGGGGGCGAAGGGGGGAGAGCAGTTCTTC. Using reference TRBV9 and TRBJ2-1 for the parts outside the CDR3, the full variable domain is DSGVTQTPKHLITATGQRVTLRCSPRSGDLSVYWYQQSLDQGLQFLIQYYNGEERAKGNILERFSAQQFPDLHSELNLSSLELGDSALYFCASSVEGAKGGEQFFGPGTRLTVL.

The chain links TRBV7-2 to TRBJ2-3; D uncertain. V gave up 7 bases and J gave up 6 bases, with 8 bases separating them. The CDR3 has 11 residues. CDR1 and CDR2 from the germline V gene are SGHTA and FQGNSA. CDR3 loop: CASKARDTQYF. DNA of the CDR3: TGTGCCAGCAAAGCCCGGGATACGCAGTATTTT.

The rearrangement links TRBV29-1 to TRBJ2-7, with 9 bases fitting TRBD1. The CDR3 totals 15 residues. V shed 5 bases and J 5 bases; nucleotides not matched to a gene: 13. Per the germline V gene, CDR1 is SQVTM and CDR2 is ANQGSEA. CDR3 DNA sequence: TGCAGCGTTCTCTCCGGACAGGGGATGGTGAACGAGCAGTACTTC. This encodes CSVLSGQGMVNEQYF.

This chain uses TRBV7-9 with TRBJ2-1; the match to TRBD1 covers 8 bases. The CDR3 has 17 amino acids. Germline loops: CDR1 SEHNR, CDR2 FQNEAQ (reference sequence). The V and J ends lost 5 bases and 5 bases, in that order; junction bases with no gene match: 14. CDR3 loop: CASSRRSGVTGDNEQFF. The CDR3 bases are TGTGCCAGCAGCCGTAGGTCGGGAGTGACAGGGGACAATGAGCAGTTCTTC. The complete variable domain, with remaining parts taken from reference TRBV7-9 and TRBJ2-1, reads DTGVSQNPRHKITKRGQNVTFRCDPISEHNRLYWYRQTLGQGPEFLTYFQNEAQLEKSRLLSDRFSAERPKGSFSTLEIQRTEQGDSAMYLCASSRRSGVTGDNEQFFGPGTRLTVL.

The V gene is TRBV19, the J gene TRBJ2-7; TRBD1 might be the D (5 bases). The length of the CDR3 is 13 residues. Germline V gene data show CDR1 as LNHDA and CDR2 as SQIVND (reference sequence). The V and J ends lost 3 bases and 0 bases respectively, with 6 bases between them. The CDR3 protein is CASSMDTSYEQYF. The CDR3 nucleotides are TGTGCCAGTAGTATGGACACCTCCTACGAGCAGTACTTC.

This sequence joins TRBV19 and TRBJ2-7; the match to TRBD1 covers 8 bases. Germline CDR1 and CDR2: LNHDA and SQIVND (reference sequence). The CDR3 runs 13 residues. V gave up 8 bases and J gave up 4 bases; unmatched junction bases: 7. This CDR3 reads CASSGTGLYEQYF. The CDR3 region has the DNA TGTGCCAGTTCCGGGACAGGATTATACGAGCAGTACTTC.

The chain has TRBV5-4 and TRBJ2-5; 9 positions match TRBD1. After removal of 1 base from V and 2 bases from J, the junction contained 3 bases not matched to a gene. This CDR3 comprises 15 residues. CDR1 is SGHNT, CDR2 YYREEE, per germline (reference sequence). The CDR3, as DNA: TGTGCCAGCAGCTTGCCGGGACAGGGTCAAGAGACCCAGTACTTC. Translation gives CASSLPGQGQETQYF.

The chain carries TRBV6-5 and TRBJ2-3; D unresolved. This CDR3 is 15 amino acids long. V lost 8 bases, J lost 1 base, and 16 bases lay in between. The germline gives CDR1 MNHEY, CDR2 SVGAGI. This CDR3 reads CASVPPGEGTDTQYF. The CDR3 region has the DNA TGTGCCAGCGTCCCTCCCGGAGAAGGCACAGATACGCAGTATTTT.

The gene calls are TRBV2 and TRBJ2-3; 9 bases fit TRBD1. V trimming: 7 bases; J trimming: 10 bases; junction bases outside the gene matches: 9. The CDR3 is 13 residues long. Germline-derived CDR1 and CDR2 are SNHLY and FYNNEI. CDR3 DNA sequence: TGTGCCAGCATTCGACCGGGACAGGGTTCGCAGTATTTT. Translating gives CASIRPGQGSQYF.

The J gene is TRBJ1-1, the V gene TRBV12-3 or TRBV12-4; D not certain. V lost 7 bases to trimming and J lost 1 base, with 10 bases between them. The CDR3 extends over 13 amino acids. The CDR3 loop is CASIRTGNTEAFF. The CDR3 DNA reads TGTGCCAGCATCAGAACGGGGAACACTGAAGCTTTCTTT.

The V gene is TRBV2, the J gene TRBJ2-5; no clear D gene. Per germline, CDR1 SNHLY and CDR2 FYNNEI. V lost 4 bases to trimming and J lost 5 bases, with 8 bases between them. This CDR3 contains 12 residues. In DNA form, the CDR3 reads TGTGCCAGCAGTGTAATCGTGGAGACCCAGTACTTC. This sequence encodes CASSVIVETQYF.

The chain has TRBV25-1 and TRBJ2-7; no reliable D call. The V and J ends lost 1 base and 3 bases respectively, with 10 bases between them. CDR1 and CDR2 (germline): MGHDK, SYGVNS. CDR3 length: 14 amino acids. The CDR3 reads CASSEFATIYEQYF. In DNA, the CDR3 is TGTGCCAGCAGTGAATTTGCTACTATCTACGAGCAGTACTTC.

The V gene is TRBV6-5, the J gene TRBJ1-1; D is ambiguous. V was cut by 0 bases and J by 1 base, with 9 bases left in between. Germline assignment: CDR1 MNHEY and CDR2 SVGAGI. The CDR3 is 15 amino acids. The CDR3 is CASSYSMAANTEAFF. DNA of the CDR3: TGTGCCAGCAGTTACTCGATGGCGGCGAACACTGAAGCTTTCTTT.

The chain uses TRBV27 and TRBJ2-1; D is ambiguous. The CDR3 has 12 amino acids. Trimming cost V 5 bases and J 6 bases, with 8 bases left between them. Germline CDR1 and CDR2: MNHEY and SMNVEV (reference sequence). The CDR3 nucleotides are TGTGCCAGCAGTCCCCAGGCCAATGAGCAGTTCTTC. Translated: CASSPQANEQFF.

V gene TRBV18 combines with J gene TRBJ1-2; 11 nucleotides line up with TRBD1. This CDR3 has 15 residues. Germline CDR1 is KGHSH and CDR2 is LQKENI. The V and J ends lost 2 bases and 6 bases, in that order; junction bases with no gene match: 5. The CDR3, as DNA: TGTGCCAGCTCACCAAGGACAGGGGGCGGGGATGGCTACACCTTC. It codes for CASSPRTGGGDGYTF.